Shown below are 22 T cell receptor beta chains from a single sample sequenced in a study of T cell changes during pregnancy in multiple sclerosis (dated 2019 in TCRdb). Libraries were constructed by the immunoSEQ multiplex PCR assay. Not all clones reach the TCRdb copy of this immuneACCESS table, which keeps in-frame sequences only. Checked studies attribute under half of the gap to unresolved V genes and leave the rest unexplained. The sample table holds tens of thousands of clones, of which about 94% were seen once. The biggest ten clones account for more than 2% of the sample. The input for sequencing was peripheral blood, taken in the third trimester of pregnancy. Source of these receptors: a female donor with multiple sclerosis, enrolled in a pregnancy study.

The J gene is TRBJ1-2, the V gene TRBV11-2, with 9 bases lining up with TRBD1. Germline CDR1 and CDR2: SGHAT and FQNNGV. V shed 1 base and J 4 bases; nucleotides not matched to a gene: 4. The CDR3 is 15 amino acids. For the CDR3, the DNA is TGTGCCAGCAGCTTAGGTGACAGGGGGATCTATGGCTACACCTTC. Its protein is CASSLGDRGIYGYTF.

The chain joins TRBV30 to TRBJ2-5, with 14 bases identical to TRBD2. V trimming: 0 bases; J trimming: 14 bases; junction bases outside the gene matches: 5. In germline, CDR1 is GTSNPN, CDR2 SVGIG (reference sequence). The CDR3 is made up of 13 amino acids. The CDR3 DNA sequence: TGTGCCTGGAGTGTTGGGACTAGCGGGGGCCATTACTTC. As protein: CAWSVGTSGGHYF. Full variable domain (outside the CDR3, taken from reference TRBV30 and TRBJ2-5): SQTIHQWPATLVQPVGSPLSLECTVEGTSNPNLYWYRQAAGRGLQLLFYSVGIGQISSEVPQNLSASRPQDRQFILSSKKLLLSDSGFYLCAWSVGTSGGHYFGPGTRLLVL.

The V and J genes are TRBV5-3 and TRBJ1-1, with TRBD1 identical over 7 bases. TRBV5-3 is marked as an open reading frame, function uncertain. Trimming removed 10 bases from V and 0 bases from J; junction bases left unmatched: 12. The CDR3 covers 15 residues. CDR3 in DNA: TGTGCCGGAAACGAACAGGGGCCCTTGAACACTGAAGCTTTCTTT. It codes for CAGNEQGPLNTEAFF.

The J gene is TRBJ2-7, the V gene TRBV7-9, with a weak D call TRBD1 (6 bases). Germline V CDR1 and CDR2: SEHNR, FQNEAQ (reference sequence). The CDR3 spans 15 residues. V was trimmed by 4 bases and J by 5 bases, leaving 18 bases between them. CDR3 in amino acids: CASSSSGTGSHEQYF. The DNA for the CDR3 is TGTGCCAGCAGCTCTTCGGGAACAGGGTCCCACGAGCAGTACTTC.

CDR3 sequence: CASSGILTGGGPPNEQFF. CDR3 DNA sequence: TGCGCCAGCAGTGGGATCCTGACCGGGGGGGGCCCCCCCAATGAGCAGTTCTTC. V gene TRBV10-1 combines with J gene TRBJ2-1; 8 bases map to TRBD2. Looked up from germline, CDR1 is WNHNN and CDR2 is SYGVQD (reference sequence). The CDR3 length is 18 residues. Trimming cost V 4 bases and J 6 bases; bases outside gene matches: 17.

This chain joins TRBV11-2 and TRBJ2-3, with TRBD2 as a possible D gene (6 bases). With 5 bases removed from V and 2 bases from J, the gap between germline ends came to 14 bases. The CDR3 spans 15 residues. Germline CDR1 and CDR2: SGHAT and FQNNGV. The CDR3 region is CASSPEGSFTDTQYF. In DNA, the CDR3 is TGTGCCAGCAGCCCGGAGGGGTCCTTCACAGATACGCAGTATTTT.

This sequence joins TRBV11-2 and TRBJ1-2, with TRBD1 as a possible D gene (5 bases). Germline V lookup: CDR1 SGHAT, CDR2 FQNNGV. The CDR3 consists of 13 residues. Trimming took off 3 bases at V and 6 bases at J, with 11 bases between the two ends. The DNA of the CDR3 is TGTGCCAGCAGCTTCCGGGGGGACCATGGCTACACCTTC. This encodes CASSFRGDHGYTF.

This clone was seen only a few times. The chain has TRBV27 and TRBJ2-1; no definite D call. CDR3 length: 15 residues. V shed 3 bases and J shed 6 bases, with 15 bases lying between them. The germline CDR1 and CDR2 sequences are MNHEY and SMNVEV (reference sequence). CDR3 region: CASSLVRVTGNEQFF. The DNA for the CDR3 is TGTGCCAGCAGTTTGGTTCGGGTTACCGGCAATGAGCAGTTCTTC.

V is TRBV5-4 and J is TRBJ2-3; the match to TRBD2 covers 9 bases. Germline-derived CDR1 and CDR2 are SGHNT and YYREEE (reference sequence). V was clipped by 5 bases and J by 2 bases; unmatched bases: 12. The CDR3 sequence is 17 residues long. The CDR3 coding sequence is TGTGCCAGCAGAGCGTCTCCCGGGACTAGCCCCACAGATACGCAGTATTTT. This sequence encodes CASRASPGTSPTDTQYF.

The chain links TRBV30 to TRBJ2-1; unclear D gene. The CDR3 has 11 residues. Trimming removed 2 bases at V and 9 bases at J, with 8 bases between. Germline CDR1 reads GTSNPN; CDR2 reads SVGIG (reference sequence). CDR3 in amino acids: CAWSQATEQFF. CDR3 bases: TGTGCCTGGAGTCAAGCTACTGAGCAGTTCTTC.

V and J are TRBV12-5 and TRBJ1-2; TRBD1 aligns across 7 bases. The germline V gene encodes CDR1 LGHNT and CDR2 FRNRAP. Trimming cost V 1 base and J 4 bases; bases outside gene matches: 12. The CDR3 covers 17 residues. CDR3 loop: CASGLGTGGRGLYGYTF. DNA for the CDR3: TGTGCTAGTGGTTTGGGGACAGGTGGTAGGGGGCTCTATGGCTACACCTTC. Full variable domain (missing parts from reference TRBV12-5 and TRBJ1-2): DARVTQTPRHKVTEMGQEVTMRCQPILGHNTVFWYRQTMMQGLELLAYFRNRAPLDDSGMPKDRFSAEMPDATLATLKIQPSEPRDSAVYFCASGLGTGGRGLYGYTFGSGTRLTVV.

The chain joins TRBV19 to TRBJ1-5; D remains ambiguous. The CDR3 runs to 12 residues. The germline V and J ends were trimmed by 5 bases and 9 bases, with 11 bases remaining between them. The germline V gene encodes CDR1 LNHDA and CDR2 SQIVND (reference sequence). CDR3: CASSLSFGPQHF. The DNA for the CDR3 is TGTGCCAGTAGTCTCTCTTTCGGGCCCCAGCATTTT.

The rearrangement uses TRBV7-3 and TRBJ1-6; 9 bases line up with TRBD1. Trimming removed 0 bases from V and 8 bases from J; junction bases left unmatched: 5. The CDR3 totals 16 residues. Per the germline V gene, CDR1 is SGHTA and CDR2 is FQGTGA. This chain's CDR3 is CASSLTGTGTDSPLHF. The CDR3 nucleotides read TGTGCCAGCAGCTTAACCGGGACAGGGACAGATTCACCCCTCCACTTT.

The V gene is TRBV6-4, the J gene TRBJ1-5; D is unclear. V was pared by 4 bases and J by 0 bases, with 4 bases between. The CDR3 extends over 13 amino acids. CDR1 MRHNA and CDR2 SNTAGT come from the germline V gene. CDR3 DNA: TGTGCCAGCAGTGGCGATAGCAATCAGCCCCAGCATTTT. Translation gives CASSGDSNQPQHF.

The chain has TRBV7-6 and TRBJ2-6; 8 nucleotides agree with TRBD1. The junction had 3 bases not matched to a gene; V was cut back by 6 bases and J by 2 bases. The CDR3 covers 15 residues. Germline V lookup: CDR1 SGHVS, CDR2 FNYEAQ. In nucleotides, the CDR3 is TGTGCCAGCAGTTTACAGGGGGCTGGGGCCAACGTCCTGACTTTC. Translated, it gives CASSLQGAGANVLTF.

V gene TRBV19 combines with J gene TRBJ1-2; D possibly corresponds to TRBD1 (5 bases). The V gene lost 6 bases and the J gene lost 8 bases, with 16 bases spanning the gap. This CDR3 is 13 amino acids long. The germline CDR1 and CDR2 sequences are LNHDA and SQIVND (reference sequence). This CDR3 reads CASRTRGSEGYTF. CDR3 nucleotide sequence: TGTGCCAGTAGGACAAGGGGCTCCGAAGGCTACACCTTC.

This chain uses TRBV2 with TRBJ2-2; TRBD1 agrees at 7 bases. This CDR3 is 13 amino acids long. The V segment lost 10 bases and the J segment 5 bases; nucleotides outside the gene matches: 7. From germline, CDR1 is SNHLY and CDR2 FYNNEI. The CDR3 loop is CATAGGRTGELFF. CDR3 nucleotides: TGTGCCACCGCAGGGGGTAGGACCGGGGAGCTGTTTTTT. The full variable domain, its missing parts supplied by reference TRBV2 and TRBJ2-2, is EPEVTQTPSHQVTQMGQEVILRCVPISNHLYFYWYRQILGQKVEFLVSFYNNEISEKSEIFDDQFSVERPDGSNFTLKIRSTKLEDSAMYFCATAGGRTGELFFGEGSRLTVL.

The chain is built from TRBV2 and TRBJ2-6, with 8 positions matching TRBD1. Trimming removed 5 bases from V and 4 bases from J; junction bases left unmatched: 13. The germline gives CDR1 SNHLY, CDR2 FYNNEI. The CDR3 contains 18 residues. For the CDR3, the DNA is TGTGCCAGCAGTCGACCCGGCCAGGGGGCGCGGGGGGCCAACGTCCTGACTTTC. It yields the protein CASSRPGQGARGANVLTF. The whole variable domain, remainder taken from reference TRBV2 and TRBJ2-6, is EPEVTQTPSHQVTQMGQEVILRCVPISNHLYFYWYRQILGQKVEFLVSFYNNEISEKSEIFDDQFSVERPDGSNFTLKIRSTKLEDSAMYFCASSRPGQGARGANVLTFGAGSRLTVL.

The chain is built from TRBV5-1 and TRBJ1-1; D might be TRBD1 (6 bases). Germline loops: CDR1 SGHRS, CDR2 YFSETQ. The CDR3 sequence is 15 residues long. Trimming cost V 2 bases and J 4 bases, with 15 bases left between them. In DNA, the CDR3 is TGCGCCAGCAGCTTAGTACAGGGTACAGGCACTGAAGCTTTCTTT. Residues: CASSLVQGTGTEAFF.

This chain links TRBV6-5 with TRBJ1-2; 9 bases match TRBD1. Looked up from germline, CDR1 is MNHEY and CDR2 is SVGAGI. The CDR3 consists of 14 residues. The V gene end was trimmed by 6 bases and the J gene end by 5 bases; junction bases not matched to a gene: 7. The CDR3 DNA reads TGTGCCAGCAGGGATGACAGGGGGTTTTATGGCTACACCTTC. Amino acids: CASRDDRGFYGYTF.

The rearrangement joins TRBV4-1 to TRBJ2-3; D not certain. Germline loops: CDR1 MGHRA, CDR2 YSYEKL. Trimming took 3 bases from V and 0 from J, leaving 7 bases between them. The CDR3 consists of 14 residues. The CDR3 DNA sequence: TGCGCCAGCAGCCATACGGGTAGCACAGATACGCAGTATTTT. Protein product: CASSHTGSTDTQYF.

CDR3 residues: CASSEGGGSGNTIYF. DNA for the CDR3: TGTGCCAGCAGTGAAGGGGGCGGCTCTGGAAACACCATATATTTT. The chain carries TRBV2 and TRBJ1-3, with D perhaps matching TRBD1 (5 bases). Germline-derived CDR1 and CDR2 are SNHLY and FYNNEI. V was cut by 1 base and J by 0 bases, with 7 bases left in between. The CDR3 sequence is 15 residues long.